Included here is one T cell receptor beta chain sequence, with context. Antigen specificity is unknown. Excluded were patients having autoimmune disease history or systemic immunosuppression. The germline V gene encodes CDR1 SGHRS and CDR2 YFSETQ. This CDR3 spans 14 amino acids. The V and J ends lost 8 bases and 3 bases, in that order; junction bases with no gene match: 9. Libraries were prepared by immunoSEQ multiplex PCR; TCRdb keeps only in-frame clonotypes and omits some of them. The sample has around 76,000 clones, around 87% seen once; the top ten hold about 0.5%. This sample was taken from a study of OX40 agonist ivuxolimab in advanced cancers. Whole-study findings and limits: Clonal expansion in partial responders at 0.1-3.0 mg/kg ranked among the lowest. There were, on average, more expanded clones in CD8+ T cells than in CD4+. At doses 0.1 to 3.0 mg/kg, CD4+ and CD8+ clones expanded.

The sequence was obtained from an adult with an advanced solid tumor such as melanoma, head and neck, liver or kidney cancer. The sample in question was CD4+ or CD8+ T cells sorted from blood, obtained in a trial of the OX40 agonist ivuxolimab. The rearrangement links TRBV5-1 to TRBJ2-3; TRBD2 agrees at 7 bases. The CDR3 DNA reads TGCGCCAGTAGGGCGGCGGGGGTTACAGATACGCAGTATTTT. Its protein is CASRAAGVTDTQYF.